This T cell receptor beta chain was identified during a study of shared clonotypes between healthy human individuals (dated by TCRdb to the early 2020s). Regarding the research as a whole: The cohort included a few men and a couple of women between 18 and 49 years of age. Per donor, three plates each were used for CD4 naive and CD4 memory, two for CD8 naive, and one for CD8 memory. To estimate repertoire size and how much clonotypes are shared between individuals, the study performed deep sequencing of blood TCR repertoires from roughly five healthy adults. Libraries were prepared and TCR repertoires were sequenced by different laboratories using diverse techniques, in order to increase sequencing depth and limit assay-specific biases. Leukapheresis yielded between about 0.9 and 9 billion PBMCs per donor. Broad study findings and their caveats: Rarefaction of sorted-subset datasets indicated incomplete sequencing despite the large sequencing depth. Only blood was sampled, and tissue TCR repertoires likely differ from those in blood. Across a handful of donors, around 5% of naive CD4, approximately 4% of naive CD8, around 2.5% of memory CD4, and under 0.45% of memory CD8 clonotypes were shared. Because the study included a small number of donors, the genetic and exposure-history diversity represented was limited. Compared with non-shared clonotypes, clonotypes shared by all four sorted-subset donors had higher generation probabilities. Based on pairwise subsampling, the degree of clonotype sharing among donors was expected to be affected by sequencing depth. Naive subsets generally had larger estimated clonotype richness than memory subsets did.

In the germline V gene, CDR1 corresponds to MNHEY and CDR2 to SVGAGI. Trimming at the junction amounts to 9 bases on V and 1 base on J, and the germline ends lie 13 bases apart. The CDR3 holds 14 amino acids from the cysteine to the phenylalanine. The sequence is cut down to CDR3 DNA, 42 bases in frame from base 1. Donors were healthy HIV-negative adults with no recently reported acute infections or vaccinations. Every donor was a Caucasian adult residing in Nashville, Tennessee, USA. CD4+ T cells were enriched by magnetic negative selection, after which naive cells were positively selected on CD45RA and the negative fraction was taken as the memory subset. After blood collection by leukapheresis, PBMCs were isolated using Ficoll-Histopaque density gradient centrifugation and then cryopreserved in the vapor phase of liquid nitrogen. Analytical flow cytometry was used to check the purity and quantity of every magnetically sorted T cell population. Genomic DNA was isolated from each sorted fraction and quantified by UV absorbance on a Nanodrop 2000c.

Points on this clone: Its cognate antigen has yet to be identified. Base qualities were left out, and no much larger clone turns up one base away.

Using the deep immunoSEQ assay, TCR CDR3 regions were amplified from genomic DNA by multiplex PCR. Genomic DNA extracted from each cell subset was distributed evenly over all wells of several immunoSEQ 96-well plates, and each plate served as one replicate. For sorted subsets, around 0.2 ug of genomic DNA, equivalent to 30,000 or so T cell genomes, went into each replicate PCR. Purified libraries were measured with a Qubit 3.0 fluorometer, size-checked on a Bioanalyzer 2100, and measured again with the KAPA Library Quantification kit. A separate single-read 150-cycle Illumina NextSeq 550 flow cell was used to sequence each immunoSEQ 96-well plate. The authors processed their data as follows. Because the immunoSEQ output held only junctional sequences and lacked quality scores, the filtering could not match the filtering applied to full-length reads. To assign V/J genes and CDR3, sequences were annotated against IMGT germline references using PyIR, a Python wrapper for IgBLAST v1.9. Reads were removed for weak V/J assignments (E-value above 1e-6), missing CDR3, stop codons, out-of-frame junctions, or ambiguous translated residues. V3J clonotypes were defined by identical inferred V gene, J gene, and CDR3 amino acid sequence. Percentage overlap between repertoires was computed as shared unique clonotypes divided by the size of the smaller repertoire. Repertoire richness was assessed with RTK rarefaction, the Chao1 estimator, and Recon v2.1 estimates of unobserved clonotypes. OLGA was used to compute generation probabilities for all TCRbeta clonotypes that the gDNA method yielded from a few donors. What TCRdb holds here is the immuneACCESS table cut down to in-frame rearrangements. Part of the clones is not present; checked against another copy, under half of the missing clones reflect an unresolved V gene, and the others are unexplained. V and J calls plus clone size are reproduced from that table; the DNA served to infer D and trimming. The table for this sample lists over a million clones; about 77% of them were counted only once. Approximately 1.5% of the sample lies in the top ten.

The receptor was derived from a man between 18 and 29 years old in good health. The source material was memory CD4+ T cells sorted from blood. What the cell subset or site label conveys for this sample: CD45RA-negative fraction. In this chain, TRBV6-5 is recombined with TRBJ1-5; matching of 5 bases hints at TRBD1 as the D gene. The bases read TGTGCCAGAATTGGGACTCTAAGCAATCAGCCCCAGCATTTT. It encodes CARIGTLSNQPQHF.